Below, 31 T cell receptor beta chains from the same sample are listed, as sequenced in a study of T cell responses to AZD1222 COVID-19 vaccine. The data were produced by immunoSEQ multiplex PCR, yet TCRdb's version contains in-frame clones alone and is incomplete. The repertoire holds 150,000 to 200,000 clones, with 80% to 90% as singletons. This sample comprised peripheral blood, obtained on day 0 of AZD1222 vaccination. The receptors were gathered from an adult in good health.

This clone is a singleton in its sample. The chain employs TRBV4-1 and TRBJ2-1; no clear D gene. The CDR3 is 16 residues long. Per the germline V gene, CDR1 is MGHRA and CDR2 is YSYEKL. Deletions cut 3 bases from V and 3 bases from J, with 15 bases between. The CDR3 region has the DNA TGCGCCAGCAGCCAGAAAGGACCCGACTTCTACAATGAGCAGTTCTTC. This gives the protein CASSQKGPDFYNEQFF.

This chain connects TRBV12-1 to TRBJ1-5; TRBD1 reflects the table's D call only, with no check against the DNA. TRBV12-1 corresponds to a pseudogene. The CDR3 loop spans 13 amino acids. The CDR3 is CASRDRDPQPQHF. The CDR3, as DNA: TGTGCCAGCAGGGACAGGGACCCACAGCCCCAGCATTTT.

This clone was detected a few times. The rearrangement uses TRBV11-2 and TRBJ1-4, with D possibly TRBD1 on 5 matching bases. The germline V gene encodes CDR1 SGHAT and CDR2 FQNNGV. The V and J ends lost 4 bases and 5 bases respectively, with 14 bases between them. This CDR3 has 15 residues. Here the CDR3 DNA reads TGTGCCAGCAGCTCGCACCAGGGTACAAATGAAAAACTGTTTTTT. Translated: CASSSHQGTNEKLFF.

J is TRBJ2-7 and V is TRBV10-3; 7 positions agree with TRBD2. The CDR3 has 12 residues. V lost 7 bases to trimming and J lost 5 bases; unmatched junction nucleotides: 5. In germline, CDR1 is ENHRY, CDR2 SYGVKD. CDR3 protein: CAITREGNEQYF. In nucleotides, the CDR3 is TGTGCCATCACAAGGGAGGGGAACGAGCAGTACTTC.

The rearrangement joins TRBV6-5 to TRBJ2-7, with 8 nucleotides matching TRBD1. The CDR3 is 15 residues long. Germline lookup yields CDR1 MNHEY and CDR2 SVGAGI. Germline trimming cut 0 bases from V and 4 bases from J; bases unmatched to any gene: 5. This CDR3 reads CASSYSPTGVYEQYF. As DNA, the CDR3 is TGTGCCAGCAGTTACTCTCCGACAGGGGTTTACGAGCAGTACTTC.

Notes on this clone: The identical CDR3 is also encoded by other nucleotide sequences in the sample. CDR3 DNA sequence: TGTGCCAGCAGCCCATCAGGGGCCTCCTACGAGCAGTACTTC. Its translation: CASSPSGASYEQYF. This chain connects TRBV3-1 (or the pseudogene TRBV3-2) to TRBJ2-7, with TRBD1 as a possible D gene (6 bases). V lost 4 bases and J 0 bases, leaving 10 bases between the germline ends. The CDR3 consists of 14 residues. Germline V gene lookup returns CDR1 LGHDT and CDR2 YNNKEL (reference sequence).

The J gene is TRBJ2-4, the V gene TRBV20-1, with 8 bases identical to TRBD1. This CDR3 has 15 residues. In germline, CDR1 is DFQATT, CDR2 SNEGSKA (reference sequence). The V and J ends lost 3 bases and 0 bases, in that order; junction bases with no gene match: 4. The CDR3 DNA reads TGCAGTGCTAGTGCAGGGGGCGCAGCCAAAAACATTCAGTACTTC. Translated, it gives CSASAGGAAKNIQYF.

V is TRBV29-1 and J is TRBJ1-2, with D perhaps TRBD1 (5 bases). This CDR3 is 12 amino acids long. Germline V gene data show CDR1 as SQVTM and CDR2 as ANQGSEA. The V gene lost 3 bases and the J gene lost 8 bases, with 13 bases spanning the gap. CDR3: CSVERSQAGYTF. The CDR3 coding sequence is TGCAGCGTTGAGAGGTCACAGGCCGGCTACACCTTC.

The chain links TRBV9 to TRBJ1-2; tentative D call: TRBD1 (6 bases). Germline CDR1 is SGDLS and CDR2 is YYNGEE. The CDR3 is 14 amino acids. V lost 9 bases, J lost 6 bases, and 21 bases lay in between. The CDR3 sequence is CATVPFGGHDGYTF. CDR3 sequence (DNA): TGTGCCACCGTTCCCTTCGGGGGGCACGATGGCTACACCTTC.

This rearrangement joins TRBV23-1 to TRBJ1-1; no reliable D call. TRBV23-1 is an ORF, with its function uncertain. With 0 bases removed from V and 2 bases from J, the gap between germline ends came to 7 bases. There are 14 residues in the CDR3. Here the CDR3 DNA reads TGCGCCAGCAGTCAATCAATGGTCAACACTGAAGCTTTCTTT. Its translation is CASSQSMVNTEAFF.

This chain uses TRBV25-1 with TRBJ1-2; possible D gene TRBD1, 6 bases. Per germline, CDR1 MGHDK and CDR2 SYGVNS. V was pared by 2 bases and J by 8 bases, with 18 bases between. The CDR3 runs to 15 residues. The CDR3 protein is CASSEPGQGRLGYTF. DNA of the CDR3: TGTGCCAGCAGTGAACCTGGGCAGGGGAGGTTGGGCTACACCTTC.

CDR3 sequence reads: CASSPSVVGQPQHF. CDR3 coding DNA: TGTGCCAGCAGCCCCTCGGTTGTCGGTCAGCCCCAGCATTTT. This sequence joins TRBV7-2 and TRBJ1-5, with no clear D. CDR3 size: 14 residues. The V gene lost 5 bases and the J gene lost 6 bases, with 14 bases spanning the gap. Germline loops: CDR1 SGHTA, CDR2 FQGNSA.

This rearrangement joins TRBV12-3 or TRBV12-4 to TRBJ2-4; a possible D gene is TRBD2 (6 bases). CDR3 length: 13 residues. Trimming took 7 bases from V and 9 from J, leaving 16 bases between them. The CDR3 DNA sequence: TGTGCCAGCACCGCCCCCGGGGGACGCATTCAGTACTTC. This encodes CASTAPGGRIQYF.

This rearrangement joins TRBV12-3 or TRBV12-4 to TRBJ2-7; D could derive from TRBD1 or TRBD2 (5 bases each). Between the trimmed V and J ends, which lost 6 bases and 0 bases, there was a span of 9 bases. The CDR3 length is 13 residues. CDR3 DNA: TGTGCCAGCAGCGCTGGGGGCTCCTACGAGCAGTACTTC. It specifies CASSAGGSYEQYF.

CDR3 sequence: CASSYGTANYEQYF. The CDR3 DNA is TGTGCCAGCAGTTACGGGACAGCTAACTACGAGCAGTACTTC. V is TRBV6-6 and J is TRBJ2-7; 7 bases agree with TRBD1. The CDR3 is 14 amino acids. The germline gives CDR1 MNHNY, CDR2 SVGAGI (reference sequence). The junction had 4 bases not matched to a gene; V was cut back by 2 bases and J by 3 bases.

The V gene is TRBV11-3, the J gene TRBJ2-5; D not resolved. Trimming removed 1 base at V and 1 base at J, with 4 bases between. CDR1 SGHNT and CDR2 YENEEA come from the germline V gene. This CDR3 region has 13 residues. CDR3 region: CASSLGAQETQYF. The DNA of the CDR3 is TGTGCCAGCAGCTTAGGGGCCCAAGAGACCCAGTACTTC. Using reference TRBV11-3 and TRBJ2-5 for the parts outside the CDR3, the full variable domain is EAGVVQSPRYKIIEKKQPVAFWCNPISGHNTLYWYLQNLGQGPELLIRYENEEAVDDSQLPKDRFSAERLKGVDSTLKIQPAELGDSAVYLCASSLGAQETQYFGPGTRLLVL.

The gene calls are TRBV5-1 and TRBJ1-5; 7 positions agree with TRBD1. The CDR3 length is 15 residues. Looked up from germline, CDR1 is SGHRS and CDR2 is YFSETQ. V lost 0 bases, J lost 4 bases, and 4 bases stayed unmatched. CDR3 sequence: CASSLEGGQNQPQHF. CDR3 DNA sequence: TGCGCCAGCAGCTTGGAAGGGGGCCAAAATCAGCCCCAGCATTTT.

The chain carries TRBV28 and TRBJ1-4; no clear D. This CDR3 is built from 14 residues. The V gene's germline CDR1 is MDHEN and CDR2 SYDVKM. Trimming left V 4 bases short and J 7 bases short, with 13 bases between. CDR3 coding DNA: TGTGCCAGCAGTTCCCCCGACGGCGGTGAAAAACTGTTTTTT. Protein product: CASSSPDGGEKLFF.

The chain uses TRBV24-1 and TRBJ1-5, with 7 bases aligning to TRBD1. The CDR3 is 12 amino acids. The germline CDR1 and CDR2 sequences are KGHDR and SFDVKD. Trimming at V came to 8 bases and at J to 5 bases, leaving 2 bases not matched to a gene. CDR3 DNA: TGTGCCACCAACCAGGGGGATCAGCCCCAGCATTTT. Translating it yields CATNQGDQPQHF.

The V call is TRBV20-1, the J call TRBJ2-3; D unclear. V lost 3 bases and J 7 bases, leaving 11 bases between the germline ends. The CDR3 consists of 12 residues. The V gene's germline CDR1 is DFQATT and CDR2 SNEGSKA (reference sequence). The CDR3 spells CSASNHAHTQYF. For the CDR3, the DNA is TGCAGTGCTAGTAATCATGCGCATACGCAGTATTTT.

V usage is TRBV5-4 and J usage is TRBJ1-2; no reliable D call. Trimming cost V 5 bases and J 2 bases, with 13 bases left between them. CDR3 length: 14 residues. Germline CDR1 reads SGHNT; CDR2 reads YYREEE (reference sequence). The CDR3 loop is CASRFDISNYGYTF. In DNA form, the CDR3 reads TGTGCCAGCAGGTTCGACATCTCGAACTATGGCTACACCTTC.

This sequence joins TRBV6-6 and TRBJ2-3; D unclear. Looked up from germline, CDR1 is MNHNY and CDR2 is SVGAGI (reference sequence). Trimming shortened V by 4 bases and J by 2 bases, and 7 bases separated the two germline ends. The CDR3 contains 13 residues. The CDR3 region has the DNA TGTGCCAGCAGTTTGGAAGACACAGATACGCAGTATTTT. Translated, it gives CASSLEDTDTQYF.

The J gene is TRBJ1-2, the V gene TRBV18, with D perhaps matching TRBD1 (5 bases). V shed 3 bases and J shed 8 bases, with 16 bases lying between them. In germline, CDR1 is KGHSH, CDR2 LQKENI. The CDR3 runs 14 residues. CDR3 region: CASSPLDNQGGYTF. The CDR3 region has the DNA TGTGCCAGCTCACCTTTGGACAATCAAGGAGGCTACACCTTC.

This clone has a handful of counts. The chain couples TRBV10-3 to TRBJ2-7, with 11 bases that match TRBD1. The CDR3 spans 13 residues. Germline-derived CDR1 and CDR2 are ENHRY and SYGVKD. V lost 10 bases and J lost 3; bases outside the gene matches: 5. This CDR3 is CATGQGEHYEQYF. CDR3 DNA sequence: TGTGCCACGGGACAGGGGGAGCACTACGAGCAGTACTTC.

This clone turned up a few times. The chain links TRBV29-1 to TRBJ1-2, with 7 bases matching TRBD1. V trimming: 6 bases; J trimming: 2 bases; junction bases outside the gene matches: 6. CDR3 size: 13 residues. Germline CDR1 is SQVTM and CDR2 is ANQGSEA. The CDR3 loop reads CSVDKTGNYGYTF. In DNA form, the CDR3 reads TGCAGCGTCGACAAGACAGGGAACTATGGCTACACCTTC. Filled out from reference TRBV29-1 and TRBJ1-2, the complete variable domain reads SAVISQKPSRDICQRGTSLTIQCQVDSQVTMMFWYRQQPGQSLTLIATANQGSEATYESGFVIDKFPISRPNLTFSTLTVSNMSPEDSSIYLCSVDKTGNYGYTFGSGTRLTVV.

This clone was recorded only once. The chain has TRBV7-2 and TRBJ2-7, with 9 nucleotides matching TRBD2. The CDR3 spans 16 residues. The germline CDR1 and CDR2 sequences are SGHTA and FQGNSA. In DNA form, the CDR3 reads TGTGCGATCCAGGAGGAGCGGGGGGTCCTGGTCTACGAGCAGTACTTC. It is translated as CAIQEERGVLVYEQYF. The full variable domain, completed using reference TRBV7-2 and TRBJ2-7, is GAGVSQSPSNKVTEKGKDVELRCDPISGHTALYWYRQSLGQGLEFLIYFQGNSAPDKSGLPSDRFSAERTGGSVSTLTIQRTQQEDSAVYLCAIQEERGVLVYEQYFGPGTRLTVT.

This chain connects TRBV5-1 to TRBJ2-7; 12 nucleotides match TRBD2. The CDR3 contains 16 residues. Germline CDR1 reads SGHRS; CDR2 reads YFSETQ. The V segment lost 4 bases and the J segment 0 bases; nucleotides outside the gene matches: 5. The CDR3 DNA reads TGCGCCAGCAGCCCCGGACTAGCGGGGATCTCCTACGAGCAGTACTTC. This encodes CASSPGLAGISYEQYF.

The chain carries TRBV5-4 and TRBJ1-1; D call uncertain. The length of the CDR3 is 13 residues. Trimming removed 0 bases at V and 3 bases at J, with 6 bases between. Germline V gene data show CDR1 as SGHNT and CDR2 as YYREEE (reference sequence). The CDR3 region is CASSLDSYTEAFF. Written as DNA, the CDR3 is TGTGCCAGCAGCTTGGACTCCTACACTGAAGCTTTCTTT.

The rearrangement links TRBV4-2 to TRBJ2-5; TRBD2 matches at 11 bases. Germline CDR1 is LGHNA and CDR2 is YNFKEQ. Trimming removed 3 bases from V and 2 bases from J; junction bases left unmatched: 2. This CDR3 is 15 amino acids long. The CDR3 reads CASSQRLAGQETQYF. DNA of the CDR3: TGTGCCAGCAGCCAGAGACTAGCGGGGCAAGAGACCCAGTACTTC.

The V and J genes are TRBV28 and TRBJ1-2, with 10 positions matching TRBD1. In germline, CDR1 is MDHEN, CDR2 SYDVKM. Unmatched junction bases numbered 2, after V lost 4 bases and J lost 3 bases. The CDR3 spans 14 residues. In DNA form, the CDR3 reads TGTGCCAGCAGTTCGACAGGGGGCCACTATGGCTACACCTTC. This gives the protein CASSSTGGHYGYTF.

J is TRBJ2-7 and V is TRBV7-7, with TRBD1 identical over 9 bases. With V trimmed by 5 bases and J by 4 bases, 3 bases remained unmatched. Germline V gives CDR1 SSHAT, CDR2 FNYEAQ (reference sequence). CDR3 length equals 13 residues. The CDR3 DNA follows: TGTGCCAGCAGCCGGGACAGGGCATACGAGCAGTACTTC. Protein product: CASSRDRAYEQYF.